What follows are 23 T cell receptor beta chains derived from one specimen sequenced in a study of identifying expanded T cells in peripheral blood. Clones were read by immunoSEQ multiplex PCR, and TCRdb kept only the in-frame ones, dropping some. The data show approximately 110,000 clones, 88% seen once. Sequencing used blood. The receptors derive from a person aged 18 to 75 in good health.

This clone showed up just a few times. The J gene is TRBJ1-2, the V gene TRBV10-3, with TRBD1 matching over 8 bases. Unmatched junction bases numbered 3, after V lost 4 bases and J lost 5 bases. This CDR3 spans 13 amino acids. CDR1 and CDR2 (germline): ENHRY, SYGVKD. CDR3 coding DNA: TGTGCCATCAGTGTTGACAGGGGATATGGCTACACCTTC. Protein sequence: CAISVDRGYGYTF.

The rearrangement joins TRBV6-5 to TRBJ2-7, with D tentatively TRBD1 (6 bases). V was trimmed by 6 bases and J by 3 bases, leaving 12 bases between them. This CDR3 has 13 residues. Germline V lookup: CDR1 MNHEY, CDR2 SVGAGI. In nucleotides, the CDR3 is TGTGCCAGCAGAAGACAGGAAAACTACGAGCAGTACTTC. Translation gives CASRRQENYEQYF.

This sequence joins TRBV27 and TRBJ2-2; 7 bases are shared with TRBD2. In germline, CDR1 is MNHEY, CDR2 SMNVEV (reference sequence). Trimming cost V 8 bases and J 7 bases; bases outside gene matches: 13. The CDR3 is 15 amino acids. The CDR3 loop reads CASGPLAGAIGELFF. As DNA, the CDR3 is TGTGCCAGCGGGCCCCTGGCGGGAGCCATCGGGGAGCTGTTTTTT.

This chain connects TRBV4-2 to TRBJ1-1; 10 positions match TRBD1. Per germline, CDR1 LGHNA and CDR2 YNFKEQ. J lost 8 bases, V lost 0 bases, and 3 bases had no gene match. The CDR3 contains 14 residues. CDR3: CASSQEGDRGEAFF. CDR3 coding DNA: TGTGCCAGCAGCCAAGAGGGGGACAGGGGCGAAGCTTTCTTT.

This chain uses TRBV5-1 with TRBJ2-2, with 7 bases matching TRBD1. Germline CDR1 SGHRS, CDR2 YFSETQ. Trimming cost V 4 bases and J 4 bases; bases outside gene matches: 7. The CDR3 is made up of 15 amino acids. This CDR3 is CASSLQTGPTGELFF. The CDR3 DNA reads TGCGCCAGCAGCCTCCAGACAGGGCCCACCGGGGAGCTGTTTTTT.

The genes are TRBV11-3 and TRBJ2-7; D gene uncertain. The CDR3 contains 13 residues. The V end lost 6 bases, the J end lost 5 bases, and 14 bases lay between the germline ends. CDR1 and CDR2 from the germline V gene are SGHNT and YENEEA. The DNA for the CDR3 is TGTGCCAGCAGTCCCGGCGTACGGGACGAGCAGTACTTC. It translates to CASSPGVRDEQYF.

The CDR3 is CASSALESSYNSPLHF. In nucleotides, the CDR3 is TGTGCCAGCAGTGCGTTAGAGAGCTCCTATAATTCACCCCTCCACTTT. The V and J genes are TRBV27 and TRBJ1-6; D remains ambiguous. This CDR3 contains 16 residues. CDR1 is MNHEY, CDR2 SMNVEV, per germline (reference sequence). V was trimmed by 5 bases and J by 0 bases, leaving 11 bases between them.

This chain links TRBV7-8 with TRBJ2-3, with 10 nucleotides matching TRBD1. J lost 1 base, V lost 4 bases, and 8 bases had no gene match. This CDR3 contains 17 residues. Per the germline V gene, CDR1 is SGHVS and CDR2 is FQNEAQ. As DNA, the CDR3 is TGTGCCAGCAGCTCGGGACAGGGGCGATTCCGCACAGATACGCAGTATTTT. It yields the protein CASSSGQGRFRTDTQYF.

The chain has TRBV5-1 and TRBJ2-7, with TRBD1 as a possible D gene (5 bases). Germline CDR1 and CDR2: SGHRS and YFSETQ. The CDR3 sequence is 15 residues long. V lost 4 bases to trimming and J lost 0 bases, with 14 bases between them. The CDR3 is CASSLTALSSYEQYF. CDR3 bases: TGCGCCAGCAGCCTGACAGCATTGAGCTCCTACGAGCAGTACTTC.

This chain connects TRBV2 to TRBJ2-7, with a tentative D call TRBD1 (6 bases). Germline CDR1 and CDR2: SNHLY and FYNNEI. Trimming removed 6 bases at V and 5 bases at J, with 17 bases between. The CDR3 has 14 amino acids. The CDR3 protein is CASRRDTDSHEQYF. In nucleotides, the CDR3 is TGTGCCAGCAGGAGGGACACCGATTCCCACGAGCAGTACTTC.

This chain joins TRBV19 and TRBJ1-4; 7 bases line up with TRBD1. V dropped 8 bases and J dropped 0; count of bases not matched to a gene: 6. This CDR3 comprises 15 residues. The V gene's germline CDR1 is LNHDA and CDR2 SQIVND (reference sequence). DNA for the CDR3: TGTGCCAGTCTTGGGACAGCAACAACTAATGAAAAACTGTTTTTT. It codes for CASLGTATTNEKLFF.

J is TRBJ2-2 and V is TRBV4-3, with 11 bases that match TRBD1. There are 19 residues in the CDR3. Germline CDR1 and CDR2: LGHNA and YSLEER. J was trimmed by 2 bases and V by 0 bases; bases with no gene match: 8. CDR3 residues: CASSQDGTGGSRNTGELFF. The CDR3, as DNA: TGCGCCAGCAGCCAAGACGGGACAGGGGGGTCAAGAAACACCGGGGAGCTGTTTTTT.

This chain joins TRBV28 and TRBJ1-1, with unresolved D. The CDR3 contains 13 residues. V was clipped by 4 bases and J by 2 bases, with 8 bases between them. Germline CDR1 reads MDHEN; CDR2 reads SYDVKM. The CDR3: CASSSSPNTEAFF. In DNA, the CDR3 is TGTGCCAGCAGTTCCTCCCCCAACACTGAAGCTTTCTTT.

The chain joins TRBV5-8 to TRBJ1-3; TRBD1 is a possible D gene (5 bases). CDR3 length: 15 amino acids. Trimming pared 2 bases from V and 2 bases from J, leaving 11 bases between. Germline V gene lookup returns CDR1 SGHTS and CDR2 YDEGEE. This CDR3 is CASSLRSGTGNTIYF. DNA of the CDR3: TGTGCCAGCAGCTTACGATCAGGGACTGGAAACACCATATATTTT.

The chain has TRBV7-2 and TRBJ2-3; D uncertain. V gave up 5 bases and J gave up 4 bases, with 10 bases separating them. The CDR3 sequence is 13 residues long. Looked up from germline, CDR1 is SGHTA and CDR2 is FQGNSA. CDR3 residues: CASSTSRADTQYF. In nucleotides, the CDR3 is TGTGCCAGCAGCACCTCACGGGCAGATACGCAGTATTTT.

This clone was seen once. The chain combines TRBV28 with TRBJ2-7; the D is unclear. Looked up from germline, CDR1 is MDHEN and CDR2 is SYDVKM. Trimming shortened V by 5 bases and J by 2 bases, and 13 bases separated the two germline ends. This CDR3 is built from 14 residues. The DNA for the CDR3 is TGTGCCAGCAGTCAAACAAGCGCTACCTACGAGCAGTACTTC. As protein: CASSQTSATYEQYF.

The chain joins TRBV9 to TRBJ1-3; D is uncertain. The CDR3 has 13 amino acids. Trimming cost V 0 bases and J 8 bases, with 9 bases left between them. The germline V gene encodes CDR1 SGDLS and CDR2 YYNGEE. The CDR3, as DNA: TGTGCCAGCAGCGTAGTTACGGGCGACACCATATATTTT. Its protein is CASSVVTGDTIYF.

The chain is built from TRBV11-1 and TRBJ1-5; unclear D gene. Germline values: CDR1 SGHAT, CDR2 FQDESV (reference sequence). This CDR3 region has 13 residues. V was trimmed by 3 bases and J by 6 bases, leaving 9 bases between them. The CDR3 loop reads CASSLTRLQPQHF. The CDR3, as DNA: TGTGCCAGCAGCTTGACTCGGCTTCAGCCCCAGCATTTT.

The chain is built from TRBV6-5 and TRBJ1-6; 7 nucleotides line up with TRBD1. Trimming at V came to 5 bases and at J to 6 bases, leaving 4 bases not matched to a gene. Germline assignment: CDR1 MNHEY and CDR2 SVGAGI. The CDR3 has 14 residues. CDR3 sequence (DNA): TGTGCCAGCAGTCCCCGGGACAGTAATTCACCCCTCCACTTT. Protein product: CASSPRDSNSPLHF.

This clone appeared a few times. The chain employs TRBV2 and TRBJ2-1; 10 bases fit TRBD2. CDR3 length: 14 residues. V dropped 6 bases and J dropped 8; count of bases not matched to a gene: 7. Germline V gene data show CDR1 as SNHLY and CDR2 as FYNNEI. The CDR3 sequence is CASSPSGSGYEQFF. The CDR3 DNA reads TGTGCCAGCAGCCCTAGCGGGAGTGGTTATGAGCAGTTCTTC. Looking up the rest from reference TRBV2 and TRBJ2-1 gives the full variable domain: EPEVTQTPSHQVTQMGQEVILRCVPISNHLYFYWYRQILGQKVEFLVSFYNNEISEKSEIFDDQFSVERPDGSNFTLKIRSTKLEDSAMYFCASSPSGSGYEQFFGPGTRLTVL.

The gene calls are TRBV1 and TRBJ2-7; the table's D call, TRBD2, has no DNA check behind it. TRBV1 constitutes a pseudogene. This CDR3 spans 11 amino acids. DNA of the CDR3: TGCACCAGCAGCCAAGGGGTCCTAGGGTACTTC. Translated: CTSSQGVLGYF.

The chain uses TRBV5-5 and TRBJ2-4; possibly TRBD1 for D (6 bases). Germline values: CDR1 SGHKS, CDR2 YYEKEE (reference sequence). The CDR3 contains 15 residues. The V gene lost 5 bases and the J gene lost 3 bases, with 15 bases spanning the gap. Here the CDR3 reads CASSFRTENKNIQYF. The DNA of the CDR3 is TGTGCCAGCAGTTTTCGGACAGAAAACAAAAACATTCAGTACTTC.

J is TRBJ2-3 and V is TRBV27; D uncertain. Trimming shortened V by 3 bases and J by 2 bases, and 9 bases separated the two germline ends. Germline assignment: CDR1 MNHEY and CDR2 SMNVEV (reference sequence). The CDR3 runs to 14 residues. The CDR3 nucleotides read TGTGCCAGCAGTTTTGCAGGTTTCACAGATACGCAGTATTTT. It is translated as CASSFAGFTDTQYF.